This is a list of T cell receptor beta chains from one sample in a study of blood T cell dynamics during melanoma immunotherapy. Some clones are missing from TCRdb's copy, which holds only in-frame ones; the method was immunoSEQ multiplex PCR. The sample records several thousand clones, about 80% being singletons. Sequenced material: blood, taken from a patient treated with checkpoint blockade. The receptor source for this set is a human donor with melanoma. CDR3s include the opening cysteine and the closing phenylalanine or tryptophan. The order of the fields is J gene, V gene, clone size, D gene, CDR3 DNA, CDR3 protein. D genes are given only for firm matches. Size is omitted from some rows. Given values are once, few, many or a class for expanded clones.

>TRBJ2-1|TRBV20-1|-|-
TGCAGTGCTAGAGAACAGCGAGAGCAGTTCTTC
CSAREQREQFF
>TRBJ1-5|TRBV19|-|-
TGTGCCAGCAGATACAGGGCCAGCAATCAGCCCCAGCATTTT
CASRYRASNQPQHF
>TRBJ1-6|TRBV7-2|-|TRBD1
TGTGCCAGCAGCTTAATGGGACAGGGCTCCTATAATTCACCCCTCCACTTT
CASSLMGQGSYNSPLHF
>TRBJ1-6|TRBV5-1|-|-
TGCGCCAGCAGCACAGAAGCCTATAATTCACCCCTCCACTTT
CASSTEAYNSPLHF
>TRBJ2-1|TRBV28|-|-
TGTGCCAGCCAACTCAACAATGAGCAGTTCTTC
CASQLNNEQFF
>TRBJ2-2|TRBV6-4|-|-
TGTGCCAGCAGTTATAACAGGGAAAACTTTAACACCGGGGAGCTGTTTTTT
CASSYNRENFNTGELFF
>TRBJ1-2|TRBV11-3|-|-
TGTGCCAGCAGCCCCGACAGCTACTATGGCTACACCTTC
CASSPDSYYGYTF
>TRBJ2-3|TRBV18|-|-
TGTGCCAGCTCACCTGGGAAAAATACGCAGTATTTT
CASSPGKNTQYF
>TRBJ2-7|TRBV18|-|TRBD2
TGTGCCAGCTCCCTACGGACTAGCGGGAGCTACGAGCAGTACTTC
CASSLRTSGSYEQYF
>TRBJ1-2|TRBV7-9|-|-
TGTGCCAGCACCTCCCAAGGGTCGGATCATGGCTACACCTTC
CASTSQGSDHGYTF
>TRBJ1-1|TRBV5-1|medium-sized|-
TGCGCCAGCAGCTACTATGGACCCGAGCCCCTGAACACTGAAGCTTTCTTT
CASSYYGPEPLNTEAFF
>TRBJ1-1|TRBV11-1|few|TRBD1
TGTGCCAGCAGCGAGCTGACAGGGGGTCTGAACACTGAAGCTTTCTTT
CASSELTGGLNTEAFF
>TRBJ1-6|TRBV27|-|-
TGTGCCAGCAGTTTAAGATTCAATTCACCCCTCCACTTT
CASSLRFNSPLHF
>TRBJ2-7|TRBV4-1|few|-
TGCGCCAGCAGCCGCGGGGACGAGCAGTACTTC
CASSRGDEQYF
>TRBJ2-5|TRBV4-1|-|TRBD2
TGCGCCAGCAGTCCACAGGTCTCCGGGAGGGAGACCCAGTACTTC
CASSPQVSGRETQYF
>TRBJ2-7|TRBV19|-|-
TGTGCCAGTAGTTTCGACTACGAGCAGTACTTC
CASSFDYEQYF
>TRBJ2-7|TRBV6-5|-|-
TGTGCCAGCAGTCAAAAACTTTTCTACGAGCAGTACTTC
CASSQKLFYEQYF
>TRBJ2-7|TRBV7-6|-|-
TGTGCCAGCAGCCCTGGACAGTCTAGCGAGCAGTACTTC
CASSPGQSSEQYF
>TRBJ2-5|TRBV5-4|-|-
TGTGCCAGCAGCTTCTCGGGGGAGGAGACCCAGTACTTC
CASSFSGEETQYF
>TRBJ2-2|TRBV15|-|-
TGTGCCACCAGCAGTTTGAACACCGGGGAGCTGTTTTTT
CATSSLNTGELFF
>TRBJ1-4|TRBV5-1|-|TRBD1
TGCGCCAGCAGCTTGGGGACCGGACAGGGGGGTGAAAAACTGTTTTTT
CASSLGTGQGGEKLFF
>TRBJ2-7|TRBV4-3|-|-
TGCGCCAGCAGCCGCGGTTTAGAGACGCGGGCCTCCGAGCAGTACTTC
CASSRGLETRASEQYF
>TRBJ2-1|TRBV5-1|once|-
TGCGCCAGCAGCCCCCGACAGGCTTCGAGTGAATTCTTAAATGAGCAGTTCTTC
CASSPRQASSEFLNEQFF
>TRBJ1-2|TRBV6-5|-|-
TGTGCCAGCAGTTGGGGGGGTCCAGGGAGGTATGGCTACACCTTC
CASSWGGPGRYGYTF
>TRBJ2-2|TRBV29-1|-|TRBD1
TGCAGCGTCGGACAGGGTAACACTGGGGAGCTGTTTTTT
CSVGQGNTGELFF
>TRBJ1-1|TRBV5-4|-|-
TGTGCCAGCAGCCCCTACCGATTGGACAGAGTGAACACTGAAGCTTTCTTT
CASSPYRLDRVNTEAFF
>TRBJ2-1|TRBV28|-|TRBD2
TGTGCCAGCAGATTTAGCGGGAGCTACAATGAGCAGTTCTTC
CASRFSGSYNEQFF
>TRBJ2-7|TRBV11-1|-|TRBD1
TGTGCCAGCAGCCCCGACAGGGGGGAATGGTACGAGCAGTACTTC
CASSPDRGEWYEQYF
>TRBJ2-7|TRBV4-1|-|TRBD2
TGCGCCAGCAGCCGAGGACTAGCGGGACTCTACGAGCAGTACTTC
CASSRGLAGLYEQYF
>TRBJ2-3|TRBV6-4|once|TRBD1
TGTGCCAGCAGAGGACAGGGGGATACGCAGTATTTT
CASRGQGDTQYF
>TRBJ2-2|TRBV19|-|-
TGTGCCAGTAGTATAGGAACGGGGGCGAACACCGGGGAGCTGTTTTTT
CASSIGTGANTGELFF
>TRBJ2-7|TRBV29-1|-|TRBD1
TGCAGCGCTAGACAGGGGGCTGGGTACGAGCAGTACTTC
CSARQGAGYEQYF
>TRBJ2-1|TRBV7-3|-|TRBD2
TGTGCCAGCAGCCCCCCCGGGACTAGCGGGAAGAGCTCCTACAATGAGCAGTTCTTC
CASSPPGTSGKSSYNEQFF
>TRBJ1-2|TRBV19|once|TRBD1
TGTGCCAGTAGTCTCCAACCGGGACAGGCCTATGGCTACACCTTC
CASSLQPGQAYGYTF
>TRBJ1-6|TRBV18|-|TRBD1
TGTGCCAGCTCACAAGGGACAGGGGACAGTTCACCCCTCCACTTT
CASSQGTGDSSPLHF
>TRBJ1-4|TRBV5-1|-|TRBD1
TGCGCCAGCAGCTTGGGGGGGACAGAAGATAATGAAAAACTGTTTTTT
CASSLGGTEDNEKLFF
>TRBJ1-1|TRBV21-1|-|-
TGTGCCAGCAGCAGCGGAGGAGGGAACACTGAAGCTTTCTTT
CASSSGGGNTEAFF
>TRBJ1-1|TRBV4-2|few|-
TGTGCCAGCAGCCAAGTCGGACGGGGCGCCTACACTGAAGCTTTCTTT
CASSQVGRGAYTEAFF
>TRBJ2-7|TRBV5-1|-|-
TGCGCCAGCAGCTTGGGTGGCAGGGTCAACGAGCAGTACTTC
CASSLGGRVNEQYF
>TRBJ2-7|TRBV4-2|-|-
TGTGCCAGCAGCCAAGACGTAGACAGCTCCTACGAGCAGTACTTC
CASSQDVDSSYEQYF
>TRBJ2-1|TRBV5-4|-|-
TGTGCCAGCAGCTCACTAGCCCGTAGGGATGAGCAGTTCTTC
CASSSLARRDEQFF
>TRBJ2-5|TRBV7-8|-|-
TGTGCCAGCAGCTTAACCCCAAAAGAGACCCAGTACTTC
CASSLTPKETQYF
>TRBJ2-1|TRBV5-4|-|TRBD2
TGTGCCAGCAGCCCCCGGACTAGCGGGAGCGATGAGCAGTTCTTC
CASSPRTSGSDEQFF
>TRBJ2-1|TRBV7-3|-|TRBD2
TGTGCCAGCAGCAAGCGGGAGTGGGGGAATGAGCAGTTCTTC
CASSKREWGNEQFF
>TRBJ1-2|TRBV6-6|-|-
TGTGCCAGCAGTATACAGGGTAGCGGCTACACCTTC
CASSIQGSGYTF